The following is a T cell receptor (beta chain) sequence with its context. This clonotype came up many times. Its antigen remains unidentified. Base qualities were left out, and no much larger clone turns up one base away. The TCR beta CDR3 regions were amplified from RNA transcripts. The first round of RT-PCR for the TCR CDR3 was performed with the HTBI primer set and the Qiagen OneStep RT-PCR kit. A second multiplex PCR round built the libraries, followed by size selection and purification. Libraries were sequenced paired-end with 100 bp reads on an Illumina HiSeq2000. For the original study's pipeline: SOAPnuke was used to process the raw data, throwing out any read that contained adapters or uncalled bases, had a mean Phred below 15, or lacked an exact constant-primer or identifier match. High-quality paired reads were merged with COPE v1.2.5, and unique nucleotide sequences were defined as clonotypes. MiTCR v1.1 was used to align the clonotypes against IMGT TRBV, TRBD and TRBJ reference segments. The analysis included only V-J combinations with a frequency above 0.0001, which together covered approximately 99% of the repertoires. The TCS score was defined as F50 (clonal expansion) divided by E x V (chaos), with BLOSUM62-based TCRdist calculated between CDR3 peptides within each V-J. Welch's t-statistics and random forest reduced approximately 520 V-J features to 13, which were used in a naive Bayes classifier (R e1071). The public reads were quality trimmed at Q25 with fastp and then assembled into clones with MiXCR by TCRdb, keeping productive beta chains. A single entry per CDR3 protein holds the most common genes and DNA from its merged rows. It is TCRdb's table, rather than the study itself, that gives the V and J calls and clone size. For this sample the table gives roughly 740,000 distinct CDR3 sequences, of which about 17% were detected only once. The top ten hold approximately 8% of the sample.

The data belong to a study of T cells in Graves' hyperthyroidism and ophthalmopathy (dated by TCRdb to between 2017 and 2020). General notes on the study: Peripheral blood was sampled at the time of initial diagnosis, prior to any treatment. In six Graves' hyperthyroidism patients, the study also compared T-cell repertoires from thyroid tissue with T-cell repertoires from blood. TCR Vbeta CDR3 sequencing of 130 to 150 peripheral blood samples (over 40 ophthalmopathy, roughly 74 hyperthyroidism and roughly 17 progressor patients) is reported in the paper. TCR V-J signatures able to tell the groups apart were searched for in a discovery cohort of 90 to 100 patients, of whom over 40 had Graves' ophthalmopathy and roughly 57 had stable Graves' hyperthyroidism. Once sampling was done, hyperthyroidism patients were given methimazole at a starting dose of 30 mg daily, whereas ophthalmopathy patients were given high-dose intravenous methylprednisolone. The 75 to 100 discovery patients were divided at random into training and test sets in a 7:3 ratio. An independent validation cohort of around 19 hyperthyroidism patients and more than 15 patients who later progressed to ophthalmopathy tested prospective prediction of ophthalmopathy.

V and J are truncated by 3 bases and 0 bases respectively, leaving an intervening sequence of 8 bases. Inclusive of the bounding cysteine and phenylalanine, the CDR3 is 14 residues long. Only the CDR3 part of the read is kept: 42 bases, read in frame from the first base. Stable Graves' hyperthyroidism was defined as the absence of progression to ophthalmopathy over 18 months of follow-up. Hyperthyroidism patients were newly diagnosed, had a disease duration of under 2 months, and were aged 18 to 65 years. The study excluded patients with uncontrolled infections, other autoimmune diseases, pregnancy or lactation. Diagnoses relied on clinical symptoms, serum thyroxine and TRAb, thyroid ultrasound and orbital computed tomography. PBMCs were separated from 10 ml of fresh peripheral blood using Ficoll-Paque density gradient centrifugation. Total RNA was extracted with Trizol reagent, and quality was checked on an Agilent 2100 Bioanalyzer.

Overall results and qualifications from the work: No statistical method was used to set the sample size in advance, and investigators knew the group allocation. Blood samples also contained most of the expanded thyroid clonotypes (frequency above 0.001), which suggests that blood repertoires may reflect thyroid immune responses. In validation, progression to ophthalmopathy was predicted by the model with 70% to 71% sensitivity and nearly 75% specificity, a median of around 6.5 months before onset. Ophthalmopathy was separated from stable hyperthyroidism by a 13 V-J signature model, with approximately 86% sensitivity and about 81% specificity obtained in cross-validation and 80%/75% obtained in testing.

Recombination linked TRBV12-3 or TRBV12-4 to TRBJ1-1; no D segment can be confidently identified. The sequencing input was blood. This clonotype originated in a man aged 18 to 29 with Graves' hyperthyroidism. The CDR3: CASSFKRMNTEAFF. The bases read TGTGCCAGCAGTTTTAAGCGTATGAACACTGAAGCTTTCTTT.